This T cell receptor (beta chain) was identified during a study of post-analysis software for immune sequencing data. Study-wide findings and caveats: Clustering by F measure revealed strong co-clustering among samples prepared together in one batch.

The authors incorporated unique molecular identifiers into the TCR beta cDNA libraries. T cells, about 0.95 to 11 million of them, yielded about half a million cDNA molecules. Using its own MiXCR run on the PCR reads, TCRdb lists one record per CDR3 protein. The table lists almost 700,000 distinct CDR3 sequences, approximately 59% of them singletons. This clonotype was counted only a few times. Its antigen is not identified. Sequenced: blood. This TCR was sampled from a girl aged 2 to 9 with multiple sclerosis.

CDR3 loop: CASSLPGLAGANEQFF. CDR3 nucleotides: TGTGCCAGCAGCCTACCGGGACTAGCGGGAGCCAATGAGCAGTTCTTC. The chain carries TRBV3-1 and TRBJ2-1, with 14 bases lining up with TRBD2. The germline V gene has CDR1 LGHDT and CDR2 YNNKEL (reference sequence). The CDR3 sequence is 16 residues long. V lost 4 bases and J lost 6; bases outside the gene matches: 5.